The 9 T cell receptor beta chains reported below all come from one sample, sequenced in a study of T cells in Graves' hyperthyroidism and ophthalmopathy. The CDR3 regions of TCR beta were amplified from RNA transcripts. TCR CDR3 regions were first amplified by RT-PCR with HTBI primers. TCRdb reanalysed the multiplex PCR reads using MiXCR and keeps one entry per CDR3 protein. This sample carries hundreds of thousands of distinct CDR3 sequences, around a quarter of them seen once, and the ten largest clones take about 11%. Material for sequencing was blood. The receptors shown here come from a woman aged 25 to 39 with Graves' ophthalmopathy.

The V and J genes are TRBV12-3 or TRBV12-4 and TRBJ2-5; no firm D call. The CDR3 runs 16 residues. The V and J ends lost 5 bases and 9 bases respectively, with 25 bases between them. The CDR3 sequence: CASSETKDGTGVSQYF. In DNA form, the CDR3 reads TGTGCCAGCAGTGAAACTAAGGACGGCACGGGTGTGTCCCAGTACTTC.

This clonotype was detected many times. V usage is TRBV6-5 and J usage is TRBJ1-2; TRBD1 matches 8 bases. Germline V gene data show CDR1 as MNHEY and CDR2 as SVGAGI. J gave up 3 bases and V 4 bases, and 7 bases lay outside the gene matches. This CDR3 is 15 amino acids long. The CDR3: CASSWAGGADYGYTF. Here the CDR3 DNA reads TGTGCCAGCAGTTGGGCAGGGGGCGCAGACTATGGCTACACCTTC.

This clonotype was observed a single time. V usage is TRBV6-1 and J usage is TRBJ2-7; tentative D call: TRBD2 (7 bases). CDR3 size: 14 residues. Trimming pared 4 bases from V and 2 bases from J, leaving 12 bases between. Germline lookup yields CDR1 MNHNS and CDR2 SASEGT. This CDR3 reads CASSGWEGAYEQYF. The CDR3 DNA reads TGTGCCAGCAGTGGGTGGGAGGGGGCCTACGAGCAGTACTTC.

This chain uses TRBV27 with TRBJ2-2; 7 nucleotides agree with TRBD2. The length of the CDR3 is 15 residues. Germline V gene data show CDR1 as MNHEY and CDR2 as SMNVEV (reference sequence). V lost 6 bases to trimming and J lost 4 bases; unmatched junction nucleotides: 8. The CDR3 DNA is TGTGCCAGCAGCGAGCTAGCGGCTGCCACCGGGGAGCTGTTTTTT. It translates to CASSELAAATGELFF.

The chain couples TRBV2 to TRBJ1-5; possible D gene TRBD1, 5 bases. Germline loops: CDR1 SNHLY, CDR2 FYNNEI. Trimming shortened V by 6 bases and J by 3 bases, and 12 bases separated the two germline ends. The CDR3 has 14 amino acids. In DNA form, the CDR3 reads TGTGCCAGCAGGATTGGGGGGGACAATCAGCCCCAGCATTTT. Its translation is CASRIGGDNQPQHF.

This clonotype appeared many times. The chain couples TRBV6-5 to TRBJ1-2; D not resolved. Trimming took 0 bases from V and 6 from J, leaving 17 bases between them. From germline, CDR1 is MNHEY and CDR2 SVGAGI. The length of the CDR3 is 16 residues. CDR3 loop: CASSYSTGVPPHGYTF. The CDR3 nucleotides read TGTGCCAGCAGTTACTCGACCGGGGTCCCACCGCATGGCTACACCTTC.

As to this clonotype: A much larger clone differs from this one at a single base, so this may be a read error. V is TRBV20-1 and J is TRBJ1-1, with D unresolved. The CDR3 totals 15 residues. CDR1 is DFQATT, CDR2 SNEGSKA, per germline (reference sequence). CDR3 nucleotides: TGCAGTGCTAGAGATCTCTACAAGCCGAACACTGAAGCTTGCTTT. It translates to CSARDLYKPNTEACF.

The rearrangement uses TRBV20-1 and TRBJ1-1; 7 bases agree with TRBD1. This CDR3 is built from 16 residues. Germline CDR1 and CDR2: DFQATT and SNEGSKA (reference sequence). V shed 0 bases and J 1 base; nucleotides not matched to a gene: 8. As DNA, the CDR3 is TGCAGTGCTAGAGATCGACTGACAGGGACGAACACTGAAGCTTTCTTT. This encodes CSARDRLTGTNTEAFF.

With respect to this clonotype: The missing conserved phenylalanine or tryptophan at the end of this CDR3 makes a read error likely. The chain recombines TRBV27 with TRBJ2-7; D is uncertain. The V gene lost 2 bases and the J gene lost 3 bases, with 8 bases spanning the gap. Germline V lookup: CDR1 MNHEY, CDR2 SMNVEV (reference sequence). This CDR3 is 13 amino acids long. CDR3 in DNA: TGTGCCAGCAGTTTAGCGGCCTACTACGAGCAGTACTCC. It encodes CASSLAAYYEQYS.